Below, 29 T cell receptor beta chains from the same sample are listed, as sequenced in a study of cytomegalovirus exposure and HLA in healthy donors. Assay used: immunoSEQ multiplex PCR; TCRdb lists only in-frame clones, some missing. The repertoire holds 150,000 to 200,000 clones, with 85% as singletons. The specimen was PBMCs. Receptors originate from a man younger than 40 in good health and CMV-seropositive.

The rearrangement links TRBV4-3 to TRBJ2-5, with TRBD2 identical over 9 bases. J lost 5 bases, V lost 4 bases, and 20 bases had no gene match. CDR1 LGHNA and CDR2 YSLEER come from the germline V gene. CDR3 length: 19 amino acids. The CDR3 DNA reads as TGCGCCAGCAGCCCAGCCGCCAGTTCTCTAGCGGGGTTCCCCGAGACCCAGTACTTC. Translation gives CASSPAASSLAGFPETQYF.

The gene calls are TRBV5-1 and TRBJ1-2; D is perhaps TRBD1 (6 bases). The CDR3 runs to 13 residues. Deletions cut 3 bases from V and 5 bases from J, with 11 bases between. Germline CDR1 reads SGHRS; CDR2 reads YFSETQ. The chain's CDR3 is CASSSTGQYGYTF. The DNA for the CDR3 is TGCGCCAGCAGCTCTACCGGACAGTATGGCTACACCTTC. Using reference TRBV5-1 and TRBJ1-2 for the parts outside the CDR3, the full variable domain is KAGVTQTPRYLIKTRGQQVTLSCSPISGHRSVSWYQQTPGQGLQFLFEYFSETQRNKGNFPGRFSGRQFSNSRSEMNVSTLELGDSALYLCASSSTGQYGYTFGSGTRLTVV.

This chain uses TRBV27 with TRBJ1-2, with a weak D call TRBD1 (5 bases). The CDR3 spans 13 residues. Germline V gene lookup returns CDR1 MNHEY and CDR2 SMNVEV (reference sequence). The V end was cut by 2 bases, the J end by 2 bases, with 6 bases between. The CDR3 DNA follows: TGTGCCAGCAGTTTAAACAGGAACTATGGCTACACCTTC. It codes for CASSLNRNYGYTF.

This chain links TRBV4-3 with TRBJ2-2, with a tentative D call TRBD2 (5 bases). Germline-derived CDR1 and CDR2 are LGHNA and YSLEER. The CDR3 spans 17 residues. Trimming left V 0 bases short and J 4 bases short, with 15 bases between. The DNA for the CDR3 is TGCGCCAGCAGCCAAGACGCCCGGGATCCGTTCACCGGGGAGCTGTTTTTT. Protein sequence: CASSQDARDPFTGELFF.

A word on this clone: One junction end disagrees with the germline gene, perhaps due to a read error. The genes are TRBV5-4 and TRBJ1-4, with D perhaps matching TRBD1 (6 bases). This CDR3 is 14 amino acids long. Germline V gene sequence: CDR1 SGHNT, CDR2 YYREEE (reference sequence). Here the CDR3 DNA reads TGTGCCACCAGCCAGGACAGTGAAAATGAAAAACTGTTTTTT. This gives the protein CATSQDSENEKLFF.

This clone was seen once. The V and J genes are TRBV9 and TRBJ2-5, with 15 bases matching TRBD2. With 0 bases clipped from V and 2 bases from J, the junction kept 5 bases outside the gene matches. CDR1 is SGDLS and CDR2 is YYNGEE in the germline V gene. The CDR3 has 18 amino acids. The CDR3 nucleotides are TGTGCCAGCAGCGTAGAACAGGGGACTAGCGGGGGGCAAGAGACCCAGTACTTC. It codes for CASSVEQGTSGGQETQYF.

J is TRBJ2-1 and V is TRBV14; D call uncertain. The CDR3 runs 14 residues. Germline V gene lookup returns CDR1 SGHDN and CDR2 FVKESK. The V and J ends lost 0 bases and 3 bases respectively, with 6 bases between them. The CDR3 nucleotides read TGTGCCAGCAGCCAAGATGGCCTCTACAATGAGCAGTTCTTC. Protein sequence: CASSQDGLYNEQFF.

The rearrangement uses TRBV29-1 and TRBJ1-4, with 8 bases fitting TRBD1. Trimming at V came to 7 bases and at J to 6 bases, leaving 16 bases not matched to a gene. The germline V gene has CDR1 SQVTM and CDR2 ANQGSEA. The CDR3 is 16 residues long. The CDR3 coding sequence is TGCAGCGCCCGGACAGGGAACTCGGGGTGGGATGAAAAACTGTTTTTT. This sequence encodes CSARTGNSGWDEKLFF.

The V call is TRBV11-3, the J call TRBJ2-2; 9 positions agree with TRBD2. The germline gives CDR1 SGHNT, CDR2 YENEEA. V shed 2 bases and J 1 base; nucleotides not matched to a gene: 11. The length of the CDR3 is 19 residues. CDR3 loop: CASSLNSLAGFLNTGELFF. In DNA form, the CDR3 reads TGTGCCAGCAGCTTAAATTCCCTAGCGGGGTTTTTGAACACCGGGGAGCTGTTTTTT.

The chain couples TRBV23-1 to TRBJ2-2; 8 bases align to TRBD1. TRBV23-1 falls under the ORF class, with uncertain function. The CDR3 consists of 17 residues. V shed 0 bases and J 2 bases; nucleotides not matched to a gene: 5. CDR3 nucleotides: TGCGCCAGCAGTCAATCGTCAGGACAGGGAAACACCGGGGAGCTGTTTTTT. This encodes CASSQSSGQGNTGELFF.

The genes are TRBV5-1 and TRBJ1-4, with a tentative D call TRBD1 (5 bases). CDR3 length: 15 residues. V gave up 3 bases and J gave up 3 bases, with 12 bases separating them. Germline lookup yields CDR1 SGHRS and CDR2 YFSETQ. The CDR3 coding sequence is TGCGCCAGCAGCTCCCTACAGGACGCTAATGAAAAACTGTTTTTT. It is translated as CASSSLQDANEKLFF.

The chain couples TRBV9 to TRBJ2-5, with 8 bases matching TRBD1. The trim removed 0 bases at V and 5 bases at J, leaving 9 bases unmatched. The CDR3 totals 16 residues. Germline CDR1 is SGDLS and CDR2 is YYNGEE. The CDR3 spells CASSVDRGNRGETQYF. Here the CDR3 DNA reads TGTGCCAGCAGCGTAGACAGGGGGAATCGAGGGGAGACCCAGTACTTC.

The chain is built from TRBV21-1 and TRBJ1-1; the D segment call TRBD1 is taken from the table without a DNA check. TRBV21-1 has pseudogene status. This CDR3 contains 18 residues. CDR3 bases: TGTGCCAGCAGCCGCCTTCGGAAGGCAGGGGGATGCGTTAATGAAGCTTTCTTT. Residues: CASSRLRKAGGCVNEAFF.

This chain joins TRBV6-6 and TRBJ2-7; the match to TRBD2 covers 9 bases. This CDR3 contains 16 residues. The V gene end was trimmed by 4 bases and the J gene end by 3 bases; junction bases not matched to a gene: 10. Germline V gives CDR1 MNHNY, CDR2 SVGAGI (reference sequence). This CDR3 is CASSSDPGLASYEQYF. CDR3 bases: TGTGCCAGCAGTTCCGACCCGGGACTAGCTAGCTACGAGCAGTACTTC.

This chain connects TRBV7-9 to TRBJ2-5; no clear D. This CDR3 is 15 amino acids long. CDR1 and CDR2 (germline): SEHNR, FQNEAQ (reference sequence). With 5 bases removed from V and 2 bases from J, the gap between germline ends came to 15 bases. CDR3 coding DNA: TGTGCCAGCAGCCTACGGTCGGCGGATCAAGAGACCCAGTACTTC. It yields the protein CASSLRSADQETQYF.

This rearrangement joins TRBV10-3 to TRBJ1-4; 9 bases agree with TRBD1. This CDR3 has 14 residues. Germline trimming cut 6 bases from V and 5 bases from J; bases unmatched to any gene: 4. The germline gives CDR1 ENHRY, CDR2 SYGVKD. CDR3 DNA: TGTGCCATCAGCCCTACAGGGGGCAATGAAAAACTGTTTTTT. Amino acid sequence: CAISPTGGNEKLFF.

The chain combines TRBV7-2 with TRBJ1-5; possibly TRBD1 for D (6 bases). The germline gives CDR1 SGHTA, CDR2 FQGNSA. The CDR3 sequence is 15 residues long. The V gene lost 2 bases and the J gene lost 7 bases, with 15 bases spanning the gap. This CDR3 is CASSLISGGGQPQHF. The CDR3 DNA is TGTGCCAGCAGCTTAATTTCGGGGGGCGGCCAGCCCCAGCATTTT.

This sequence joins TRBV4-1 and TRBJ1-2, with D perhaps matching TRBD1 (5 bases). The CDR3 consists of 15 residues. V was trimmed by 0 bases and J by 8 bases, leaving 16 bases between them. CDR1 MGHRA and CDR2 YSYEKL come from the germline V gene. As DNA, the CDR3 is TGCGCCAGCAGCCAAGATTTTCAGGGAATGGGGGGCTACACCTTC. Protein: CASSQDFQGMGGYTF.

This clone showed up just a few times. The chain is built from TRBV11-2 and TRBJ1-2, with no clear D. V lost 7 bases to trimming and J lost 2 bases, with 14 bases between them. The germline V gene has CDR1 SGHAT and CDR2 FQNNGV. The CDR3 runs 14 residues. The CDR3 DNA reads TGTGCCAGCACTCCCGGATGGCGGAACTATGGCTACACCTTC. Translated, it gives CASTPGWRNYGYTF.

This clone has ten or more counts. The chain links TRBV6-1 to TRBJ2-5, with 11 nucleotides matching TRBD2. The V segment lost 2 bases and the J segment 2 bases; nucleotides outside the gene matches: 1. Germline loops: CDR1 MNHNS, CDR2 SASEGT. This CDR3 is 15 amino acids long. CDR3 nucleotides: TGTGCCAGCAGTGAAATAGCGGGGGGGCAAGAGACCCAGTACTTC. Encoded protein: CASSEIAGGQETQYF.

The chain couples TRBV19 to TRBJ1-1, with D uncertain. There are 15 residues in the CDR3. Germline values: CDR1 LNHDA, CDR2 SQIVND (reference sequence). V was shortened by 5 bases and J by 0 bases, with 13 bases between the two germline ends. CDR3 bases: TGTGCCAGTAGTGCCCTTATAGATGTGAACACTGAAGCTTTCTTT. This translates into CASSALIDVNTEAFF. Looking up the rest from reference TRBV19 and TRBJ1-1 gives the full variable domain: DGGITQSPKYLFRKEGQNVTLSCEQNLNHDAMYWYRQDPGQGLRLIYYSQIVNDFQKGDIAEGYSVSREKKESFPLTVTSAQKNPTAFYLCASSALIDVNTEAFFGQGTRLTVV.

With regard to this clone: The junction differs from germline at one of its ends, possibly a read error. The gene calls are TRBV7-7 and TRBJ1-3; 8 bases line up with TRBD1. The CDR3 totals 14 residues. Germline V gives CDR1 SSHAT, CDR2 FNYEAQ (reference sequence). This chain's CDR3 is CASSPDREGNTIYF. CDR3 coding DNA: TGTGCTAGCAGCCCGGACAGGGAGGGAAACACCATATATTTT.

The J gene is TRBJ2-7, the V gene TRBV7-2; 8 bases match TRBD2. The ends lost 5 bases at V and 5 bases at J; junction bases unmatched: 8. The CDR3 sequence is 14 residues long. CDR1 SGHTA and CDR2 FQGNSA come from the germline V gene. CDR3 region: CASSHPGGHNEQYF. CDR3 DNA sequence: TGTGCCAGCAGCCACCCGGGGGGGCACAACGAGCAGTACTTC.

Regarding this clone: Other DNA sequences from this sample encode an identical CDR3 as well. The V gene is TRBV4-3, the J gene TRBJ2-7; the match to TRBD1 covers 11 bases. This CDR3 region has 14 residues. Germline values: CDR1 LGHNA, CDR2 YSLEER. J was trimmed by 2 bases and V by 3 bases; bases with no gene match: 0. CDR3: CASSQGQGAYEQYF. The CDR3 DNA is TGCGCCAGCAGCCAGGGACAGGGGGCCTACGAGCAGTACTTC.

CDR3 in amino acids: CASSEFLGSNSPLHF. The CDR3 nucleotides are TGTGCCAGCAGTGAATTTTTAGGGAGTAATTCACCCCTCCACTTT. J is TRBJ1-6 and V is TRBV25-1; no definite D call. The CDR3 contains 15 residues. Germline V lookup: CDR1 MGHDK, CDR2 SYGVNS. The germline V and J ends were trimmed by 1 base and 6 bases, with 10 bases remaining between them.

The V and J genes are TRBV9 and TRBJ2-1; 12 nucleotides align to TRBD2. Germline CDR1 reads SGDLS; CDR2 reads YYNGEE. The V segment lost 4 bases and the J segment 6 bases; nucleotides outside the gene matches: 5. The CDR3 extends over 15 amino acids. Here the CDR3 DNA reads TGTGCCAGCAGCATTCTAGCGGGGGGGCCCAATGAGCAGTTCTTC. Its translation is CASSILAGGPNEQFF.

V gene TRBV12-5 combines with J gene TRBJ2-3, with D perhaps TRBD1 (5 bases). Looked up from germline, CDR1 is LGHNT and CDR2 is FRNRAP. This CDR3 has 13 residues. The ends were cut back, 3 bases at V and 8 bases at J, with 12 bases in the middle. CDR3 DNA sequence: TGTGCTAGTGGTTTACAACAGGATGGTACGCAGTATTTT. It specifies CASGLQQDGTQYF.

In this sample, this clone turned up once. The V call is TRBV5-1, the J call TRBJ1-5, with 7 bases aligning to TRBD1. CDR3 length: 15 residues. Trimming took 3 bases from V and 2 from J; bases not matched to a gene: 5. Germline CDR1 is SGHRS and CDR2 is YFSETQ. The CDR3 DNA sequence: TGCGCCAGCAGCTGGACCACAGGGGGCAATCAGCCCCAGCATTTT. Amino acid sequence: CASSWTTGGNQPQHF.

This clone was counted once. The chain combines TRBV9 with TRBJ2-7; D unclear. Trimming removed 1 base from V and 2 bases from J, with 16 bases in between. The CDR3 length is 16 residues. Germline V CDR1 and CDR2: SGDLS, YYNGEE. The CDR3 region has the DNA TGTGCCAGCAGCGTACAAGCATTACCAGGCCCCTACGAGCAGTACTTC. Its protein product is CASSVQALPGPYEQYF.